Below, 5 T cell receptor beta chains from the same sample are listed, as sequenced in a study of blood T cell repertoires in COVID-19. The method was immunoSEQ multiplex PCR; TCRdb's version includes in-frame clones alone and lacks a portion of them. The sample includes approximately 70,000 clones, approximately 85% seen only once; the top ten take approximately 5.5%. Sequenced: peripheral blood. The receptors stem from a human donor in a cohort sampled during active COVID-19.

This chain uses TRBV5-4 with TRBJ2-5; 7 bases agree with TRBD1. The CDR3 runs 15 residues. V was clipped by 4 bases and J by 2 bases; unmatched bases: 8. Germline V gene lookup returns CDR1 SGHNT and CDR2 YYREEE (reference sequence). The DNA of the CDR3 is TGTGCCAGCAGCCCAGAAATGGGACAGCAAGAGACCCAGTACTTC. This sequence encodes CASSPEMGQQETQYF.

This chain uses TRBV6-6 with TRBJ2-1; possible D gene TRBD1, 6 bases. The CDR3 has 15 residues. The V end lost 2 bases, the J end lost 2 bases, and 10 bases lay between the germline ends. Germline CDR1 MNHNY, CDR2 SVGAGI (reference sequence). As DNA, the CDR3 is TGTGCCAGCAGTTACGACAGGCCTACCTACAATGAGCAGTTCTTC. The encoded protein is CASSYDRPTYNEQFF.

The chain couples TRBV12-3 or TRBV12-4 to TRBJ1-1, with D perhaps matching TRBD1 (6 bases). The V end lost 6 bases, the J end lost 4 bases, and 12 bases lay between the germline ends. This CDR3 comprises 13 residues. The CDR3 spells CASSRQGSTEAFF. CDR3 nucleotide sequence: TGTGCCAGCAGCCGCCAGGGGAGCACTGAAGCTTTCTTT.

The rearrangement uses TRBV7-9 and TRBJ2-5, with 7 bases matching TRBD1. Germline values: CDR1 SEHNR, CDR2 FQNEAQ (reference sequence). The junction had 4 bases not matched to a gene; V was cut back by 5 bases and J by 4 bases. This CDR3 is built from 13 residues. The DNA for the CDR3 is TGTGCCAGCAGCCCGACAGGGCGAGAGACCCAGTACTTC. Residues: CASSPTGRETQYF.

This clone was counted once. The junction departs from germline at one end; a sequencing error may be responsible. This chain links TRBV3-1 (or the pseudogene TRBV3-2) with TRBJ2-3; possible D gene TRBD2, 6 bases. CDR3 length equals 15 residues. The germline gives CDR1 LGHDT, CDR2 YNNKEL (reference sequence). The CDR3 region is CASNQRGISTDTQYF. CDR3 DNA: TGTGCCAGCAACCAACGGGGGATCAGCACAGATACGCAGTATTTT.